Given below is one T cell receptor beta chain in context. The antigen is not known. This specimen comes from a study of PD-1 blockade in classical Hodgkin lymphoma. The study, taken as a whole, reports: When nivolumab was started under 1 year after ASCT, patients were excluded. Complete responders entered with baseline diversity on par with newly diagnosed patients, the results showed. Newly diagnosed patients had baseline TCR diversity that was reportedly lower than that of healthy donors. Compared with baseline, CD4+ but not CD8+ TCR diversity had risen significantly by C4D1.

This table comes from immunoSEQ multiplex PCR, and its TCRdb copy is limited to in-frame clones, with some not included. The sample records 80,000 to 100,000 clones, about nine tenths being singletons. Each of the patients experienced relapse following autologous stem cell transplantation, and their brentuximab vedotin exposure differed. Unmatched junction bases numbered 5, after V lost 8 bases and J lost 1 base. There are 14 residues in the CDR3. Germline V gene data show CDR1 as SNHLY and CDR2 as FYNNEI. The V call is TRBV2, the J call TRBJ1-5; 7 bases are a match to TRBD1. The input for sequencing was peripheral blood mononuclear cells (PBMCs), taken at baseline. The receptor was isolated from a human donor with classical Hodgkin lymphoma. The CDR3 DNA follows: TGTGCCAGCGAAACAGGGGTAAGCAATCAGCCCCAGCATTTT. Its protein product is CASETGVSNQPQHF. The full variable domain, its missing parts supplied by reference TRBV2 and TRBJ1-5, is EPEVTQTPSHQVTQMGQEVILRCVPISNHLYFYWYRQILGQKVEFLVSFYNNEISEKSEIFDDQFSVERPDGSNFTLKIRSTKLEDSAMYFCASETGVSNQPQHFGDGTRLSIL.